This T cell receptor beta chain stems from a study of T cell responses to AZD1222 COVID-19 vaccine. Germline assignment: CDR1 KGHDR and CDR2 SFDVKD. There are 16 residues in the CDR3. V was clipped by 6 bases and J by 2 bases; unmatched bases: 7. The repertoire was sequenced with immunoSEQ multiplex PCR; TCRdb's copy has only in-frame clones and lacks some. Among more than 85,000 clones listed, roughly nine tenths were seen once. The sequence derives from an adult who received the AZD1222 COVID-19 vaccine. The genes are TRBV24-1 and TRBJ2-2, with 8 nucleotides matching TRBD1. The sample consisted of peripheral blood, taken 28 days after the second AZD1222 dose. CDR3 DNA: TGTGCCACCAGTAGCCGTGGACAGGGCAACACCGGGGAGCTGTTTTTT. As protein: CATSSRGQGNTGELFF.